Sequencing of this TCR beta chain was carried out in a study of T cell responses to AZD1222 COVID-19 vaccine. Remarks on this clone: No antigen is known for it.

TCRdb's table, derived via immunoSEQ multiplex PCR, lists solely in-frame clones and lacks some. The profile shows about 130,000 clones, over 75% of them singletons. Broader study findings: The study found vaccine-associated CD4 TCRs spanning spike, dominant at 160-218 and 743-854.

The CDR3 covers 13 residues. Trimming removed 4 bases at V and 1 base at J, with 9 bases between. Germline loops: CDR1 SGHNT, CDR2 YYREEE (reference sequence). Specimen: peripheral blood, collected on day 0 of AZD1222 vaccination. The clonotype was recovered from an adult in good health. V usage is TRBV5-4 and J usage is TRBJ2-7; D is perhaps TRBD1 (6 bases). DNA of the CDR3: TGTGCCAGCAGCCTTGACAGGTCCTACGAGCAGTACTTC. Translating it yields CASSLDRSYEQYF.